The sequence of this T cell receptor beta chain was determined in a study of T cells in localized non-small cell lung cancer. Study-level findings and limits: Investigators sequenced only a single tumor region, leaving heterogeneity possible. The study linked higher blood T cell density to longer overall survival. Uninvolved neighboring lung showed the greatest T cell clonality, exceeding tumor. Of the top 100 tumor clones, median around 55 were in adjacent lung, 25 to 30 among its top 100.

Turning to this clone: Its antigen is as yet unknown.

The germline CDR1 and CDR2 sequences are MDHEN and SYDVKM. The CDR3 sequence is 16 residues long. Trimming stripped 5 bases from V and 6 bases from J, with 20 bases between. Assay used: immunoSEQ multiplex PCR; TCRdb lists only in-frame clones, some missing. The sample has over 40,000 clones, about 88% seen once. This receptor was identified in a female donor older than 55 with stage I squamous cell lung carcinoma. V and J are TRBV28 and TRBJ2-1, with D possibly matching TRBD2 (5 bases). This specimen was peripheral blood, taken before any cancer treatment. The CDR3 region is CASSPNSWELSNEQFF. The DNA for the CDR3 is TGTGCCAGCAGTCCTAACTCGTGGGAGCTCAGCAATGAGCAGTTCTTC.